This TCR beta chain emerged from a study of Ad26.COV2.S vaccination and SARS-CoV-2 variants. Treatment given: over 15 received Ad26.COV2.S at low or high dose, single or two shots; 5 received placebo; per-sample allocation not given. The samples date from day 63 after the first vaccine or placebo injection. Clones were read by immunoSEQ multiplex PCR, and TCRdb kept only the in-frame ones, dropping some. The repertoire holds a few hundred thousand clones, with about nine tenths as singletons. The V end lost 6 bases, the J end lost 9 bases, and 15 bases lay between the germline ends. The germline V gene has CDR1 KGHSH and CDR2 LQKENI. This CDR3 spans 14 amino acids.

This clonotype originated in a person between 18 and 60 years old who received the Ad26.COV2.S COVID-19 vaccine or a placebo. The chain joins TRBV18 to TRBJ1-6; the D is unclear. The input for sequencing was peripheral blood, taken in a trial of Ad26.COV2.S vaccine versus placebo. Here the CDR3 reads CASSRSGEGSPLHF. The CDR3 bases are TGTGCCAGCTCCCGAAGCGGGGAGGGTTCACCCCTCCACTTT.